Presented here are 11 T cell receptor beta chains from one specimen sequenced in a study of T cells in localized non-small cell lung cancer. Sequencing was performed with immunoSEQ multiplex PCR; in TCRdb, only in-frame clones are kept and a portion is missing. Of about 36,000 clones listed, 87% were seen once; the top ten hold about 7.7%. The specimen was peripheral blood, collected before any cancer treatment. These receptors were collected from a woman aged 40-69 years with stage I lung adenocarcinoma.

The chain couples TRBV5-1 to TRBJ1-5; 9 bases fit TRBD1. This CDR3 contains 14 residues. Germline assignment: CDR1 SGHRS and CDR2 YFSETQ. V was pared by 4 bases and J by 4 bases, with 3 bases of the junction left unmatched. The CDR3 DNA is TGCGCCAGCAGCCCGGGACAGGGTAATCAGCCCCAGCATTTT. It codes for CASSPGQGNQPQHF. The full variable domain, in which reference TRBV5-1 and TRBJ1-5 provide the parts outside the CDR3, is KAGVTQTPRYLIKTRGQQVTLSCSPISGHRSVSWYQQTPGQGLQFLFEYFSETQRNKGNFPGRFSGRQFSNSRSEMNVSTLELGDSALYLCASSPGQGNQPQHFGDGTRLSIL.

CDR3 bases: TGTGCCAGCAGTTATTACAGGGGAAGGGATCAGCCCCAGCATTTT. It codes for CASSYYRGRDQPQHF. This chain links TRBV6-6 with TRBJ1-5; TRBD1 aligns across 7 bases. CDR3 length: 15 amino acids. Germline CDR1 reads MNHNY; CDR2 reads SVGAGI (reference sequence). V gave up 3 bases and J gave up 5 bases; unmatched junction bases: 7.

V and J are TRBV28 and TRBJ1-1; D is perhaps TRBD1 (6 bases). This CDR3 is built from 14 residues. CDR1 is MDHEN, CDR2 SYDVKM, per germline. Trimming stripped 8 bases from V and 2 bases from J, with 15 bases between. The CDR3 DNA sequence: TGTGCCAGCGGTGGACAGCCGTTCAACACTGAAGCTTTCTTT. Residues: CASGGQPFNTEAFF. Looking up the rest from reference TRBV28 and TRBJ1-1 gives the full variable domain: DVKVTQSSRYLVKRTGEKVFLECVQDMDHENMFWYRQDPGLGLRLIYFSYDVKMKEKGDIPEGYSVSREKKERFSLILESASTNQTSMYLCASGGQPFNTEAFFGQGTRLTVV.

The V gene is TRBV4-1, the J gene TRBJ2-7; D is possibly TRBD1 or TRBD2 (6 bases each). This CDR3 contains 15 residues. V lost 3 bases, J lost 2 bases, and 14 bases lay in between. Germline assignment: CDR1 MGHRA and CDR2 YSYEKL. DNA for the CDR3: TGCGCCAGCAGCCAGGGGGGCAACCTTCCCTACGAGCAGTACTTC. Protein: CASSQGGNLPYEQYF.

The gene calls are TRBV12-5 and TRBJ2-2, with D tentatively TRBD1 (5 bases). Germline V gives CDR1 LGHNT, CDR2 FRNRAP. CDR3 size: 16 residues. V gave up 3 bases and J gave up 0 bases, with 11 bases separating them. The CDR3 bases are TGTGCTAGTGGTTTCCTTGACAGTTCGAACACCGGGGAGCTGTTTTTT. Its translation: CASGFLDSSNTGELFF.

This clone has just a few counts. The rearrangement links TRBV5-6 to TRBJ2-7; TRBD1 is a possible D gene (6 bases). Deletions cut 4 bases from V and 0 bases from J, with 14 bases between. The CDR3 sequence is 15 residues long. Germline V gives CDR1 SGHDT, CDR2 YYEEEE. This CDR3 reads CASSARQANSYEQYF. CDR3 bases: TGTGCCAGCAGCGCCAGACAGGCAAACTCCTACGAGCAGTACTTC. The full variable domain, in which reference TRBV5-6 and TRBJ2-7 provide the parts outside the CDR3, is DAGVTQSPTHLIKTRGQQVTLRCSPKSGHDTVSWYQQALGQGPQFIFQYYEEEERQRGNFPDRFSGHQFPNYSSELNVNALLLGDSALYLCASSARQANSYEQYFGPGTRLTVT.

The chain couples TRBV9 to TRBJ1-1; weak D call: TRBD1 (5 bases). This CDR3 contains 14 residues. V was trimmed by 0 bases and J by 4 bases, leaving 10 bases between them. Germline V lookup: CDR1 SGDLS, CDR2 YYNGEE. DNA for the CDR3: TGTGCCAGCAGCGTAGAAGGGGCGATCACTGAAGCTTTCTTT. This gives the protein CASSVEGAITEAFF.

This chain joins TRBV19 and TRBJ1-2; a possible D gene is TRBD1 (5 bases). Germline V gene lookup returns CDR1 LNHDA and CDR2 SQIVND (reference sequence). The CDR3 consists of 15 residues. V lost 7 bases and J lost 5, with 20 bases in between. Here the CDR3 DNA reads TGTGCCAGTACCCCCTTCCGGGGGTTCGCTTATGGCTACACCTTC. Its translation is CASTPFRGFAYGYTF.

This chain connects TRBV21-1 to TRBJ1-2. TRBV21-1 represents a pseudogene. The CDR3 consists of 12 residues. CDR3 loop: CASSNRGYGYTF. The CDR3 region has the DNA TGTGCCAGCAGCAATCGGGGCTATGGCTACACCTTC.

The gene calls are TRBV2 and TRBJ2-7; D gene uncertain. The CDR3 runs 13 residues. V shed 8 bases and J shed 0 bases, with 11 bases lying between them. The germline CDR1 and CDR2 sequences are SNHLY and FYNNEI. In nucleotides, the CDR3 is TGTGCCAGCGGAGACGTATTCTCCTACGAGCAGTACTTC. The encoded protein is CASGDVFSYEQYF.

The CDR3 sequence is CASSLGREGAQVRDIQYF. The CDR3 coding sequence is TGTGCCAGCAGCTTAGGCCGGGAGGGGGCGCAAGTAAGGGACATTCAGTACTTC. This chain connects TRBV13 to TRBJ2-4, with a possible D match to TRBD2 (8 bases). CDR3 length equals 18 residues. V lost 0 bases and J lost 8, with 23 bases in between. Germline V lookup: CDR1 PRHDT, CDR2 FYEKMQ (reference sequence).